What follows is one T cell receptor beta chain and its context. Antigen: not known. The data belong to a study of cytomegalovirus exposure and HLA in healthy donors. Looking at the study overall: A data release that came early held approximately 85 million unique TCRs from HLA-typed donors.

Germline CDR1 MNHNS, CDR2 SASEGT. CDR3 size: 18 residues. J gave up 1 base and V 1 base, and 9 bases lay outside the gene matches. Study-wide points: Later analysis showed most CMV-associated TCR beta chains appearing HLA-restricted. In all likelihood, a cluster of highly shared sequence variants was a sequencing artifact.

Both 60 Vbeta primers and 13 Jbeta primers went into the PCR. Clones were sequenced by immunoSEQ multiplex PCR, and TCRdb holds only the in-frame ones, with some missing. Of 150,000 to 160,000 clones listed, over 60% are singletons. This clonotype was sampled from a woman aged 40 to 49 in good health and CMV-seronegative. The chain couples TRBV6-1 to TRBJ1-3; TRBD1 matches 8 bases. The specimen sequenced was PBMCs. The CDR3 DNA follows: TGTGCCAGCAGTGAAGACACCAGGGGGCGAGGGTCTGGAAACACCATATATTTT. This gives the protein CASSEDTRGRGSGNTIYF.